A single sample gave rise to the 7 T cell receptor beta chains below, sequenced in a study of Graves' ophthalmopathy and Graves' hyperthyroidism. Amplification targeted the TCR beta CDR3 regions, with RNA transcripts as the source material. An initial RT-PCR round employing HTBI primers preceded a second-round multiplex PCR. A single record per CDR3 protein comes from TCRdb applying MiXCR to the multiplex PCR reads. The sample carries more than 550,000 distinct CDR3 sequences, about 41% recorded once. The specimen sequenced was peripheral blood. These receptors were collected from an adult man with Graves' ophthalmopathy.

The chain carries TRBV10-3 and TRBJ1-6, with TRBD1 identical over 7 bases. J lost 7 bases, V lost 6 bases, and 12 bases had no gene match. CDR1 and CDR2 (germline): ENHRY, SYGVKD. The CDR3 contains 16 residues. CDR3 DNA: TGTGCCATCAGGGGACACGGCGGGACAGTAAATTCACCCCTCCACTTT. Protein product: CAIRGHGGTVNSPLHF.

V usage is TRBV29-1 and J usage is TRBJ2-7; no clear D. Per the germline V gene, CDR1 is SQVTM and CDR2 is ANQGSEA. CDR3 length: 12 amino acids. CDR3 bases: TGCAGTGCTAGAGAACGCGGCTCCGAGCAGTACTTC. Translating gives CSARERGSEQYF.

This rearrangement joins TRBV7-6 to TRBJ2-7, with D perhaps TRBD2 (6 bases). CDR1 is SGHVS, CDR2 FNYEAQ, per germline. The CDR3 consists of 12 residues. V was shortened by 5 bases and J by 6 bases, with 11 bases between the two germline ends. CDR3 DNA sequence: TGTGCCAGCAGCCCGTCCGGGGGCGAGCAGTACTTC. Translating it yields CASSPSGGEQYF.

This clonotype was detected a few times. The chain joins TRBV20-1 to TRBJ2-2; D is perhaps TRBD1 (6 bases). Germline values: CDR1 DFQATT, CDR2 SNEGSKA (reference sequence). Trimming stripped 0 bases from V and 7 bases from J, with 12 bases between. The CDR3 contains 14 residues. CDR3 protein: CSARETGLYGELFF. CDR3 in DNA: TGCAGTGCTAGAGAAACAGGGTTGTACGGGGAGCTGTTTTTT.

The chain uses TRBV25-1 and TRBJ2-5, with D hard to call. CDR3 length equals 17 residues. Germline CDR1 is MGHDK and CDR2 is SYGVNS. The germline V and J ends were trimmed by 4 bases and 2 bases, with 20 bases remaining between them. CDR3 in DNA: TGTGCCAGCAGTGCCAACGGTGACAATCTCCCTCAAGAGACCCAGTACTTC. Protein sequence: CASSANGDNLPQETQYF.

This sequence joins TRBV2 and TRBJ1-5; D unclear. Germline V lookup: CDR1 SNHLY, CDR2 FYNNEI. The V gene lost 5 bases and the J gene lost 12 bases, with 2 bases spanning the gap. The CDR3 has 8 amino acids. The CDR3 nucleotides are TGTGCCAGCAGTTACCAGCATTTT. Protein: CASSYQHF.

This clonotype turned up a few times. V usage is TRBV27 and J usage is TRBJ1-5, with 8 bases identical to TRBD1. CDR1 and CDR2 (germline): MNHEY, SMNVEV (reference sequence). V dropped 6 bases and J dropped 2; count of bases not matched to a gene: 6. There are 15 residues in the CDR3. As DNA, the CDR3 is TGTGCCAGCAGGCTCGACAGGGGACGCAATCAGCCCCAGCATTTT. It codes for CASRLDRGRNQPQHF.